The T cell receptor (beta chain) under discussion was sequenced for a study of blood T cell repertoires in COVID-19. Study-wide context: Italy, Spain and the United States were the sources of the convalescent and acute COVID-19 samples. Sample material is recorded as cDNA or gDNA derived from T cells, B-cell-depleted T cells, or PBMCs.

This clone was detected once. The CDR3 runs 14 residues. Germline loops: CDR1 SNHLY, CDR2 FYNNEI. Trimming took 1 base from V and 9 from J; bases not matched to a gene: 6. Under the authors' procedure: Nucleated cell number was recorded as an estimate derived from reference gene primer amplification. Measured with immunoSEQ multiplex PCR; TCRdb has only the in-frame clones, and not every one. V, J and clone size are taken as reported in that table, and D and trimming were inferred from the DNA itself. Among under 350,000 clones listed, around nine tenths were seen once. The source of this sequence is a man aged 70 or older with acute or convalescent COVID-19. The chain is built from TRBV2 and TRBJ2-1; TRBD2 agrees at 7 bases. Sequencing was done on a sample of peripheral blood. The CDR3, as DNA: TGTGCCAGCAGTGAAGTGCGGGAGCCCGGTGAGCAGTTCTTC. Residues: CASSEVREPGEQFF.